This entry lists 13 T cell receptor beta chains sequenced from one sample in a study of T cell repertoires in cytomegalovirus infection. TCRdb independently ran MiXCR on the reads; one entry per CDR3 protein. The table includes nearly 650,000 distinct CDR3 sequences, roughly 24% detected once. Sequencing was performed on CD8+ T cells from PBMCs. The receptor set was obtained from a human donor in good health (CMV status not recorded). Some clones in this sample may be carry-over from other donors' samples.

The rearrangement joins TRBV25-1 to TRBJ1-2; D gene unclear. V lost 1 base and J 0 bases, leaving 9 bases between the germline ends. Germline loops: CDR1 MGHDK, CDR2 SYGVNS. The CDR3 consists of 15 residues. The CDR3 bases are TGTGCCAGCAGTGAATGGGTGTTTCCTAACTATGGCTACACCTTC. It translates to CASSEWVFPNYGYTF.

The rearrangement uses TRBV28 and TRBJ1-2; 7 bases are a match to TRBD1. Losses at the gene ends were 4 bases for V and 5 bases for J; bases not matched to a gene: 13. CDR3 size: 16 residues. Germline values: CDR1 MDHEN, CDR2 SYDVKM. The CDR3 DNA is TGTGCCAGCAGTTCTATTGGACAGGAGCGGGCGTATGGCTACACCTTC. Amino acids: CASSSIGQERAYGYTF.

As for this clonotype: A much larger clone is a single base away; this may be a read error. The chain links TRBV7-2 to TRBJ2-7, with D unresolved. This CDR3 comprises 12 residues. V lost 4 bases, J lost 8 bases, and 12 bases lay in between. Per the germline V gene, CDR1 is SGHTA and CDR2 is FQGNSA. The chain's CDR3 is CASSSPSLKQYF. The CDR3 nucleotides read TGTGCCAGCAGCTCTCCGTCCCTGAAGCAGTACTTC.

The rearrangement uses TRBV25-1 and TRBJ2-1; TRBD2 agrees at 10 bases. V trimming: 3 bases; J trimming: 12 bases; junction bases outside the gene matches: 14. This CDR3 comprises 16 residues. Germline CDR1 reads MGHDK; CDR2 reads SYGVNS. The chain's CDR3 is CASSDRAGGLGSGQFF. The CDR3 DNA reads as TGTGCCAGCAGTGATAGAGCGGGGGGGCTAGGTTCCGGGCAGTTCTTC.

This clonotype was seen many times. The chain combines TRBV25-1 with TRBJ1-2; the D is unclear. The V gene's germline CDR1 is MGHDK and CDR2 SYGVNS. The CDR3 contains 13 residues. V was shortened by 4 bases and J by 8 bases, with 14 bases between the two germline ends. The CDR3 protein is CASSVGVEDGYTF. CDR3 nucleotide sequence: TGTGCCAGCAGTGTCGGGGTTGAGGACGGCTACACCTTC.

V usage is TRBV4-1 and J usage is TRBJ1-2; D is undetermined. With 1 base removed from V and 8 bases from J, the gap between germline ends came to 11 bases. Germline V CDR1 and CDR2: MGHRA, YSYEKL. The CDR3 extends over 13 amino acids. CDR3 coding DNA: TGCGCCAGCAGCCAAGCGGGTTTAGAGGGCTACACCTTC. Translation: CASSQAGLEGYTF.

The chain joins TRBV5-5 to TRBJ2-7, with 7 bases fitting TRBD1. Looked up from germline, CDR1 is SGHKS and CDR2 is YYEKEE (reference sequence). The CDR3 loop spans 15 amino acids. After removal of 2 bases from V and 1 base from J, the junction contained 6 bases not matched to a gene. This CDR3 reads CASSFTGVGSYEQYV. The DNA of the CDR3 is TGTGCCAGCAGCTTTACAGGGGTAGGGTCCTACGAGCAGTACGTC.

This chain links TRBV7-8 with TRBJ2-5; 10 nucleotides align to TRBD2. CDR3 length equals 15 residues. V lost 1 base, J lost 6 bases, and 5 bases stayed unmatched. Germline loops: CDR1 SGHVS, CDR2 FQNEAQ. The CDR3 sequence: CASSLELAGTQTQYF. The CDR3 DNA is TGTGCCAGCAGCTTAGAACTAGCGGGGACACAGACCCAGTACTTC.

V usage is TRBV6-8 and J usage is TRBJ2-7; D uncertain. The CDR3 totals 15 residues. In germline, CDR1 is MNHGY, CDR2 SAAAGT. CDR3 in DNA: TGTACCAGCAGTTACTCGCTTACAGACTCCTACGAGCAGTACGTC. It yields the protein CTSSYSLTDSYEQYV.

V and J are TRBV7-2 and TRBJ1-1, with D possibly matching TRBD1 (5 bases). CDR3 length equals 15 residues. Germline CDR1 and CDR2: SGHTA and FQGNSA. V lost 3 bases and J lost 4, with 15 bases in between. CDR3 loop: CASSLGLPFITEAFF. CDR3 nucleotides: TGTGCCAGCAGCTTGGGACTCCCATTTATCACTGAAGCTTTCTTT.

This clonotype turned up a few times. The chain combines TRBV7-9 with TRBJ1-2; D perhaps matches TRBD1 (6 bases). CDR1 is SEHNR and CDR2 is FQNEAQ in the germline V gene (reference sequence). The CDR3 contains 18 residues. Trimming shortened V by 3 bases and J by 4 bases, and 24 bases separated the two germline ends. Here the CDR3 DNA reads TGTGCCAGCAGCTTCCCCGCCGTTTACAGGGAGGAGGGCTATGGCTACACCTTC. This encodes CASSFPAVYREEGYGYTF.

As for this clonotype: Compared with germline, one end of the junction differs, possibly owing to a read error. The CDR3: CASSAQESSYDEQFF. The CDR3 DNA is TGTGCCAGCAGTGCACAGGAGAGCTCCTACGATGAGCAGTTCTTC. The chain links TRBV6-6 to TRBJ2-1; D possibly corresponds to TRBD1 (5 bases). Germline loops: CDR1 MNHNY, CDR2 SVGAGI (reference sequence). This CDR3 contains 15 residues.

The chain carries TRBV29-1 and TRBJ1-5; possible D gene TRBD1, 6 bases. Per germline, CDR1 SQVTM and CDR2 ANQGSEA. This CDR3 has 13 amino acids. Trimming left V 6 bases short and J 6 bases short, with 15 bases between. The chain's CDR3 is CSVGSGASQPQHF. The CDR3 DNA reads TGCAGCGTGGGGTCGGGGGCTAGTCAGCCCCAGCATTTT.